The rows below give T cell receptor beta chains drawn from one sample of a study of regulatory T cells in long-lasting Graves disease. TCRdb reanalysed the multiplex PCR reads using MiXCR and keeps one entry per CDR3 protein. The table includes 650,000 to 850,000 distinct CDR3 sequences, about 32% detected once. The sequencing used peripheral blood mononuclear cells (PBMCs), collected when the disease was refractory, from a patient treated with antithyroid drugs. These receptors were collected from a female donor with Graves disease. CDR3s include the opening cysteine and the closing phenylalanine or tryptophan. Each record gives: J gene, V gene, CDR3 protein.

j_call: TRBJ2-5; v_call: TRBV7-6; cdr3_aa: CASSLVVKGGQETQYF
j_call: TRBJ2-1; v_call: TRBV20-1; cdr3_aa: CSARDEGLAEEQFF
j_call: TRBJ1-2; v_call: TRBV12-5; cdr3_aa: CASGTGAGGYTF
j_call: TRBJ2-7; v_call: TRBV7-2; cdr3_aa: CASSPGLAGGLPLSYEQYF
j_call: TRBJ1-2; v_call: TRBV3-1; cdr3_aa: CASSQARGSYGYTF
j_call: TRBJ1-3; v_call: TRBV11-2; cdr3_aa: CASSSTKSAGNTIYF
j_call: -; v_call: TRBV4-1; cdr3_aa: CASSQDPGLAGLTQYF
j_call: TRBJ2-5; v_call: TRBV7-9; cdr3_aa: CASSLGDREGETQYF
j_call: TRBJ1-1; v_call: TRBV29-1; cdr3_aa: CSVRTYRGTEAFF
j_call: TRBJ1-4; v_call: TRBV27; cdr3_aa: CASSFYRGAANEKLFF
j_call: TRBJ1-1; v_call: TRBV2; cdr3_aa: CASSADIVGLNTEAFF
j_call: TRBJ1-5; v_call: TRBV27; cdr3_aa: CASSFSGTGSNQPQHF
j_call: TRBJ2-7; v_call: TRBV7-2; cdr3_aa: CASSSQRGSYEQYF
j_call: TRBJ1-5; v_call: TRBV6-2/TRBV6-3; cdr3_aa: CASSYPGNNQPQHF
j_call: TRBJ1-1; v_call: TRBV28; cdr3_aa: CASSPLRGGTEAFF
j_call: TRBJ2-7; v_call: TRBV20-1; cdr3_aa: CSARDLKGPREQYF
j_call: TRBJ1-4; v_call: TRBV30; cdr3_aa: CAWAATTPNEKLFF
j_call: TRBJ1-5; v_call: TRBV6-2/TRBV6-3; cdr3_aa: CASSQQQGAAQPQHF
j_call: TRBJ1-3; v_call: TRBV2; cdr3_aa: CASRLPGGQSGNTIYF